This T cell receptor (beta chain) was identified in a study of chemoradiotherapy in HPV16-positive cancers. General study points: Only a couple of HPV16-positive patients supplied the functional HPV-specificity definition.

Some clones are missing from TCRdb's copy, which holds only in-frame ones; the method was immunoSEQ multiplex PCR. The sample comprises more than 7,500 clones, approximately 75% of which are singletons, and approximately 8.7% rests with the top ten. As to this clone: Its antigen is still unknown.

CDR3 length: 12 residues. V lost 6 bases, J lost 3 bases, and 7 bases lay in between. Germline CDR1 MNHEY, CDR2 SMNVEV (reference sequence). The chain combines TRBV27 with TRBJ2-3; no clear D gene. This material was collected from a patient who underwent chemoradiotherapy. The sequence came from a human donor with HPV-associated anogenital cancer. CDR3 DNA sequence: TGTGCCAGCAGGGGATGGACAGATACGCAGTATTTT. Its translation: CASRGWTDTQYF.